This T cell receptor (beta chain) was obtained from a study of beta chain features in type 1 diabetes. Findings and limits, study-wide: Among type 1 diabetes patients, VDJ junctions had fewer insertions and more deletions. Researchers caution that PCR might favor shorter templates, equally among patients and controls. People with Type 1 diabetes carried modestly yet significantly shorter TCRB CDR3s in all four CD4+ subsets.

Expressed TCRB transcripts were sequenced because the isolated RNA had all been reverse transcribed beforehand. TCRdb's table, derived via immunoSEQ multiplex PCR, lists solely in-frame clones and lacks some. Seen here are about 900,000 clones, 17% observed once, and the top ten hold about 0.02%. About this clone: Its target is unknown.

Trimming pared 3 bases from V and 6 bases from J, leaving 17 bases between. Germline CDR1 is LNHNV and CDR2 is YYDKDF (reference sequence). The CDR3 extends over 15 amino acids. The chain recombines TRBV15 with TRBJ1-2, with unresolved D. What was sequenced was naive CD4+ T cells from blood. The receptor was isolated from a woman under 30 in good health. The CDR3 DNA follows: TGTGCCACCAGCAGCCACCCGGCAGATTACGATGGCTACACCTTC. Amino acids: CATSSHPADYDGYTF.